The rows below give T cell receptor beta chains drawn from one sample of a study of cytomegalovirus exposure and HLA in healthy donors. TCRdb keeps only in-frame clones here, not all; method: immunoSEQ multiplex PCR. Its table lists 170,000 or so clones. Sequencing was done on a sample of PBMCs. These receptors all stem from a man aged 25 to 40 in good health and CMV-seronegative. CDR3s include the opening cysteine and the closing phenylalanine or tryptophan. A D gene is named only where the DNA matches it firmly.

j_gene	d_gene	v_gene	CDR3nt	CDR3aa
TRBJ1-2	TRBD1	TRBV19	TGTGCCAGTAGCTCGACAGGGCTCGGCTATGGCTACACCTTC	CASSSTGLGYGYTF
TRBJ2-7	.	TRBV27	TGTGCCAGCAGTTCCTACAGGGAAGAGGACGAGCAGTACTTC	CASSSYREEDEQYF
TRBJ2-2	.	TRBV19	TGTGCCAGTAGTACCCGAATAAAACGGGGCACCGGGGAGCTGTTTTTT	CASSTRIKRGTGELFF
TRBJ2-1	TRBD1	TRBV5-1	TGCGCCAGCAGCTCTGCTTTTGGACAGGGTCCCTACAATGAGCAGTTCTTC	CASSSAFGQGPYNEQFF
TRBJ1-1	TRBD1	TRBV10-3	TGTGCCGCCGACAGGGGGGGTCGGACTGAAGCTTTCTTT	CAADRGGRTEAFF
TRBJ1-5	.	TRBV4-1	TGCGCCAGCAGCCAAGACCCCATTCAGCCCCAGCATTTT	CASSQDPIQPQHF
TRBJ1-5	TRBD1	TRBV2	TGTGCCAGCAGTGCAACCGGGACAGGTGATCAGCCCCAGCATTTT	CASSATGTGDQPQHF
TRBJ2-1	TRBD2	TRBV30	TGTGCCTGGACACTAGCGGGAGGTTACAATGAGCAGTTCTTC	CAWTLAGGYNEQFF
TRBJ2-3	TRBD2	TRBV7-3	TGTGCCAGCAGCTTATATGGCGGGAGTACAGATACGCAGTATTTT	CASSLYGGSTDTQYF
TRBJ1-1	.	TRBV2	TGTGCCAGCGGTCAGGGTGGACGGACTGAAGCTTTCTTT	CASGQGGRTEAFF
TRBJ2-1	TRBD2	TRBV14	TGTGCCAGCAGCCCACAGCACGGGAGGCTTGGTGAGCAGTTCTTC	CASSPQHGRLGEQFF
TRBJ2-1	.	TRBV27	TGTGCCAGCAGTTCCACTAAATCCAGTTCCTACAATGAGCAGTTCTTC	CASSSTKSSSYNEQFF
TRBJ2-5	TRBD2	TRBV7-2	TGTGCCAGCAGCTTACTAGCGGGAGAGACCCAGTACTTC	CASSLLAGETQYF
TRBJ2-1	TRBD2	TRBV5-5	TGTGCCAGCATCGAGACTAGCGGGAGTCGTAATGAGCAGTTCTTC	CASIETSGSRNEQFF
TRBJ2-3	.	TRBV13	TGTGCCAGCGAGTCCGGCACAGATACGCAGTATTTT	CASESGTDTQYF
TRBJ2-7	TRBD2	TRBV10-1	TGCGCCAGCAGGGAAGGGACTAGCGGACTTTACGAGCAGTACTTC	CASREGTSGLYEQYF
TRBJ2-5	TRBD2	TRBV2	TGTGCCAGCAGTGGAAGTAGTAGCGGGAGCCAAGAGACCCAGTACTTC	CASSGSSSGSQETQYF
TRBJ2-2	.	TRBV29-1	TGCAGCGTTGTCCCCGGGACTAACACCGGGGAGCTGTTTTTT	CSVVPGTNTGELFF
TRBJ2-5	.	TRBV7-2	TGTGCCAGCAGCTCATGGACGGGGGATAGTGAGACCCAGTACTTC	CASSSWTGDSETQYF
TRBJ1-1	TRBD1	TRBV11-2	TGTGCCAGCAGCCCCCATACCACGACAGGGAATGCTGAAGCTTTCTTT	CASSPHTTTGNAEAFF
TRBJ2-2	.	TRBV19	TGTGCCAGTGAACATTGGGGGGAACTGCGGGGCACCGGGGAGCTGTTTTTT	CASEHWGELRGTGELFF
TRBJ2-7	TRBD1	TRBV19	TGTGCCAGTAGTATCTATACTAGAGGACAGGGGAGTTGCGAGCAGTACTTC	CASSIYTRGQGSCEQYF
TRBJ2-5	TRBD1	TRBV25-1	TGTGCCAGCAGGGGATCCAGGGGGCCCCAAGAGACCCAGTACTTC	CASRGSRGPQETQYF
TRBJ2-2	TRBD1	TRBV9	TGTGCCAGCAGCGATTATCCGGGACAGGGGACCGCCGGGGAGCTGTTTTTT	CASSDYPGQGTAGELFF
TRBJ1-1	.	TRBV7-7	TGTGCCAGCAGCTCTACCGCGCCTCTGACTGAAGCTTTCTTT	CASSSTAPLTEAFF
TRBJ1-2	.	TRBV9	TGTGCCAGCAGACCTTGGACAGATCGACCCAAATCTAACTATGGCTACACCTTC	CASRPWTDRPKSNYGYTF
TRBJ1-2	TRBD1	TRBV5-1	TGCGCCAGCAGCTTGTATGGGACAGACGAATCCTACACCTTC	CASSLYGTDESYTF
TRBJ1-1	.	TRBV7-9	TGTGCCAGCAGCTTAACAACTCGACAGTATGAAGCTTTCTTT	CASSLTTRQYEAFF
TRBJ1-2	TRBD1	TRBV6-6	TGTGCCAGCAGTTCGCCCCGGGACAGGGGGCAGGGCTACACCTTC	CASSSPRDRGQGYTF
TRBJ2-6	TRBD2	TRBV5-4	TGTGCCAGCAGCTTGTTGCTAGCGGGGAGCTCTGGGGCCAACGTCCTGACTTTC	CASSLLLAGSSGANVLTF
TRBJ2-1	TRBD2	TRBV7-3	TGTGCCAGCAGCTCTATAGCGGGGAGCTCCTACAATGAGCAGTTCTTC	CASSSIAGSSYNEQFF
TRBJ2-6	.	TRBV28	TGTGCCAGCATTCCCGGGTCCGAATACTCTGGGGCCAACGTCCTGACTTTC	CASIPGSEYSGANVLTF
TRBJ1-3	TRBD1	TRBV7-7	TGTGCCAGCAGCGCGGGACAGGGACTCGGAAACACCATATATTTT	CASSAGQGLGNTIYF
TRBJ1-4	.	TRBV19	TGTGCCAGTAGTATTTCTCGGCCAGGGGTAGATGAAAAACTGTTTTTT	CASSISRPGVDEKLFF
TRBJ2-3	TRBD2	TRBV18	TGTGCCAGCTCACCCGCTGGACTAGCGGGGGGCACAGATACGCAGTATTTT	CASSPAGLAGGTDTQYF
TRBJ2-7	TRBD2	TRBV6-1	TGTGCCAGCAGTGAATTACTAGCGGGGCCGACTACCTACGAGCAGTACTTC	CASSELLAGPTTYEQYF
TRBJ2-7	TRBD1	TRBV7-3	TGTGCCAGCAGCTCGGGACAGACCTACGAGCAGTACTTC	CASSSGQTYEQYF
TRBJ2-7	TRBD2	TRBV5-8	TGTGCCAGCAGCTTCAAGACTAGCGGGGGCTACGAGCAGTACTTC	CASSFKTSGGYEQYF
TRBJ2-2	.	TRBV19	TGTGCCAGTAGTTCCCTACAGCAAACCGGGGAGCTGTTTTTT	CASSSLQQTGELFF
TRBJ1-1	TRBD1	TRBV7-3	TGTGCCAGCAGCTTAACCAGGGACAGCGACACTGAAGCTTTCTTT	CASSLTRDSDTEAFF
TRBJ2-1	TRBD1	TRBV6-1	TGTGCCAGCCGTGAATTGGGACAGTCCTACAATGAGCAGTTCTTC	CASRELGQSYNEQFF
TRBJ2-2	TRBD1	TRBV11-2	TGTGCCAGCAGGAGAGGGACAGGGTTAGCCACCGGGGAGCTGTTTTTT	CASRRGTGLATGELFF
TRBJ1-1	.	TRBV19	TGTGCCAGTAGTATAGGGGCAAACACTGAAGCTTTCTTT	CASSIGANTEAFF
TRBJ2-1	TRBD1	TRBV7-3	TGTGCCAGCAGCCTCAGGGGGAATGAGCAGTTCTTC	CASSLRGNEQFF
TRBJ1-1	.	TRBV4-2	TGTGCCAGCAGCCAAACAGGTTCCTCGAACACTGAAGCTTTCTTT	CASSQTGSSNTEAFF
TRBJ2-5	TRBD1	TRBV19	TGTGCCAGTAGTGAGGGACAGGGGTTTCAGACCCAGTACTTC	CASSEGQGFQTQYF
TRBJ2-3	TRBD1	TRBV2	TGTGCCAGCAGTGTTAGTACAGGGGCAGATACGCAGTATTTT	CASSVSTGADTQYF
TRBJ1-1	TRBD1	TRBV19	TGTGCCAGTAGTATATTGACAGGGGATGGGGCTTTCTTT	CASSILTGDGAFF